The clone carrying this T cell receptor (beta chain) has only one observation. This entry is derived from a study of early stage breast cancer tumors. About the study: Samples were sequenced at about 10-fold average coverage.

Blood replicates held 0.5 ug DNA, tumor or normal breast about 1.5 ug, two each. Repertoires were generated with immunoSEQ multiplex PCR, while TCRdb's copy carries only in-frame clones and drops some. Counted here are around 5,000 clones, about 70% occurring once; the ten biggest clones make up 26%. The CDR3 consists of 13 residues. Germline V gives CDR1 MNHEY, CDR2 SMNVEV (reference sequence). The V end was cut by 6 bases, the J end by 1 base, with 9 bases between. The sequence came from a person in their sixties with breast cancer. The chain joins TRBV27 to TRBJ1-1; D is uncertain. The sample was normal breast tissue next to the tumor. CDR3 DNA: TGTGCCAGCAGGTTGGGGTCGAACACTGAAGCTTTCTTT. This codes for CASRLGSNTEAFF.